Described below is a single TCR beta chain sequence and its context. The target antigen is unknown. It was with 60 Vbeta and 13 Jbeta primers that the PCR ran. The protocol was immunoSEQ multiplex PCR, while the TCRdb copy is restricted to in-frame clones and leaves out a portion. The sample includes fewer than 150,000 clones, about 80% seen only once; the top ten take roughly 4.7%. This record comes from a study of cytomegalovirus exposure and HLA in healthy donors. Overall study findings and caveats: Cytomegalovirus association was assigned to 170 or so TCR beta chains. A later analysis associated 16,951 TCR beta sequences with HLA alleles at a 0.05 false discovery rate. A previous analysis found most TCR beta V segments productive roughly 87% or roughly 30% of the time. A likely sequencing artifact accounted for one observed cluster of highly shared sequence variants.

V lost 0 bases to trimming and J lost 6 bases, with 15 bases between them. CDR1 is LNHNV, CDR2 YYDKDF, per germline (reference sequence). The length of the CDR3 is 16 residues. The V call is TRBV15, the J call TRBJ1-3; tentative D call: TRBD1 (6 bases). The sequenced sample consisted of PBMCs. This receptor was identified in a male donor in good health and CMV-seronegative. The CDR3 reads CATSRDLSLGANTIYF. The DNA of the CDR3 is TGTGCCACCAGCAGAGATCTGAGTTTGGGGGCAAACACCATATATTTT.